The entry below gives a single TCR beta chain sequence along with its context. These data come from a study of blood T cell repertoires in COVID-19. Looking at the study overall: Acute and convalescent COVID-19 samples came from the United States, Italy and Spain. Nucleic acid was either cDNA or gDNA, and it came from T cells, B-cell-depleted T cells, or PBMCs.

Produced via immunoSEQ multiplex PCR; TCRdb's table is partial and in-frame only. Among under 100,000 clones listed, approximately 85% were seen once. One Seattle source followed patients from active infection through their disease course. There are 14 residues in the CDR3. Germline V lookup: CDR1 SQVTM, CDR2 ANQGSEA. Losses at the gene ends were 5 bases for V and 2 bases for J; bases not matched to a gene: 7. This TCR derives from a woman older than 75 with COVID-19, enrolled during active disease. Input material: peripheral blood. V is TRBV29-1 and J is TRBJ2-7, with 9 bases identical to TRBD1. This CDR3 reads CSVSGQGFPYEQYF. CDR3 coding DNA: TGCAGCGTTTCCGGACAGGGGTTTCCCTACGAGCAGTACTTC.